This T cell receptor beta chain was sequenced during a study of graft-versus-host responses after intestinal transplantation. Study at large: Recipients got multivisceral, liver-intestinal, or isolated intestinal transplants. Tacrolimus plus steroids were given to all recipients for 2 to 4 years, preceded by anti-thymocyte globulin induction.

In regard to this clone: Its antigen is as yet unknown.

Study outcomes and limitations: Within allografts, high graft-versus-host to host-versus-graft clonal ratios were seen among patients with graft-donor T cell macrochimerism. Present in recipient marrow, GvH clones included some that appeared first in ileum or blood.

Generated by immunoSEQ multiplex PCR, the TCRdb table keeps only in-frame clones and is missing some. The sample yields tens of thousands of clones, approximately 94% seen once. This sequence was found in a human donor who received an intestinal transplant. The source material was unstimulated CD8+ T cells sorted from spleen or lymph node cells, sampled before intestinal transplant.

The CDR3 reads CASSQGGVVHEQFF. The CDR3 DNA is TGTGCCAGCAGCCAGGGAGGGGTTGTTCATGAGCAGTTCTTC. The chain couples TRBV4-2 to TRBJ2-1; 7 bases align to TRBD2. The junction had 7 bases not matched to a gene; V was cut back by 3 bases and J by 8 bases. CDR1 LGHNA and CDR2 YNFKEQ come from the germline V gene. The CDR3 contains 14 residues.